A single sample is the source of the 2 T cell receptor beta chains below, sequenced in a study of cytomegalovirus exposure and HLA in healthy donors. Primers for the PCR totalled 60 Vbeta and 13 Jbeta. Only in-frame clones appear in the TCRdb table, and some are missing; sequencing was by immunoSEQ multiplex PCR. Of some 120,000 clones in the sample, roughly four fifths are singletons; the top ten hold under 2%. The sequenced material came from PBMCs. These receptors were obtained from a man between 18 and 35 years old in good health and CMV-seronegative.

The chain's CDR3 is CASGQVVGGESYEQYF. The CDR3 DNA reads TGTGCCAGCGGTCAAGTTGTCGGAGGGGAGAGCTACGAGCAGTACTTC. The chain has TRBV6-1 and TRBJ2-5; TRBD2 is a possible D gene (6 bases). The end of the DNA is better explained by TRBJ2-7, so the J call may be wrong. This CDR3 region has 16 residues. Germline values: CDR1 MNHNS, CDR2 SASEGT.

This chain uses TRBV29-1 with TRBJ1-1, with TRBD1 matching 7 bases. Germline V gene sequence: CDR1 SQVTM, CDR2 ANQGSEA. This CDR3 spans 14 amino acids. V was pared by 2 bases and J by 0 bases, with 3 bases of the junction left unmatched. The DNA for the CDR3 is TGCAGCGTTGAAAAGACAGGGATGAACACTGAAGCTTTCTTT. As protein: CSVEKTGMNTEAFF. Based on the CDR3 plus reference TRBV29-1 and TRBJ1-1, the full variable domain is SAVISQKPSRDICQRGTSLTIQCQVDSQVTMMFWYRQQPGQSLTLIATANQGSEATYESGFVIDKFPISRPNLTFSTLTVSNMSPEDSSIYLCSVEKTGMNTEAFFGQGTRLTVV.